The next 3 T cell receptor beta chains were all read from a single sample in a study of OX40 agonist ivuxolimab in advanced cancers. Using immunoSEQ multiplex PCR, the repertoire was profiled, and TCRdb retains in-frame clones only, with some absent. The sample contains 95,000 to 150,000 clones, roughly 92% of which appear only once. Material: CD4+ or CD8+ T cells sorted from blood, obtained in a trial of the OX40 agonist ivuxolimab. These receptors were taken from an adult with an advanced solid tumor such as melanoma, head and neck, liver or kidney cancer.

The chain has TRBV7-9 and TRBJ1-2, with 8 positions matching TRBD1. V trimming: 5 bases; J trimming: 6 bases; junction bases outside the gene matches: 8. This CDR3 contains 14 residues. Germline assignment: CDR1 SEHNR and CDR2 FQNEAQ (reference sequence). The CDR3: CASSLETGDHGYTF. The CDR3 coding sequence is TGTGCCAGCAGCCTAGAGACAGGGGACCATGGCTACACCTTC.

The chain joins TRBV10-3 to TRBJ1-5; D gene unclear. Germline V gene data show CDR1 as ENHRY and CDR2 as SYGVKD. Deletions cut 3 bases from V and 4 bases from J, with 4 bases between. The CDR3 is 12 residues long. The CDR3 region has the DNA TGTGCCATCAGTGACAGGAATCAGCCCCAGCATTTT. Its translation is CAISDRNQPQHF.

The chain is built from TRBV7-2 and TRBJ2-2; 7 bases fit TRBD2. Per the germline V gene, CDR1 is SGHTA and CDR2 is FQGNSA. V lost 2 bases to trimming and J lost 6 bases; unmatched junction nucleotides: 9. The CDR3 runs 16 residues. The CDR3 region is CASSLRGGGGAGELFF. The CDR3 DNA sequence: TGTGCCAGCAGCTTACGCGGGGGTGGTGGTGCCGGGGAGCTGTTTTTT.